The next 28 T cell receptor beta chains were all read from a single sample in a study of T-cell reconstitution after alpha-beta-depleted transplantation in children. The TCRbeta library was prepared with unique molecular identifiers. Via MiXCR, TCRdb re-called the PCR reads, giving one row per CDR3 protein. The sample shows 600,000 to 700,000 distinct CDR3 sequences, approximately 15% of them seen only once. Sequences were derived from PBMCs from the stem cell graft donor, sampled from the stem cell graft. The receptors derive from a human donor who donated a stem cell graft to a child with acute myeloid leukemia.

This clonotype turned up a few times. The CDR3 DNA sequence: TGTGCCACCAGTGACCGCAAACTAGCGGGGGGAGAGACCCAGTACTTC. Translated, it gives CATSDRKLAGGETQYF. J is TRBJ2-5 and V is TRBV24-1; TRBD2 matches 12 bases. Germline trimming cut 4 bases from V and 4 bases from J; bases unmatched to any gene: 6. CDR1 and CDR2 from the germline V gene are KGHDR and SFDVKD. The CDR3 contains 16 residues.

The gene calls are TRBV30 and TRBJ1-1; 7 bases are shared with TRBD1. The CDR3 consists of 12 residues. V dropped 6 bases and J dropped 1; count of bases not matched to a gene: 2. Germline CDR1 reads GTSNPN; CDR2 reads SVGIG (reference sequence). In DNA form, the CDR3 reads TGTGCCTGCCGGACAGGGAACACTGAAGCTTTCTTT. It is translated as CACRTGNTEAFF.

This clonotype has a count of ten or more. The DNA for the CDR3 is TGTGCCAGCAGTGAAATCGACAACTATGGCTACACCTTC. It codes for CASSEIDNYGYTF. The chain couples TRBV6-1 to TRBJ1-2; D gene ambiguous. V lost 2 bases, J lost 2 bases, and 6 bases lay in between. CDR1 is MNHNS and CDR2 is SASEGT in the germline V gene. The CDR3 runs 13 residues.

This chain uses TRBV7-9 with TRBJ1-1; tentatively, D is TRBD1 (6 bases). V shed 5 bases and J shed 5 bases, with 18 bases lying between them. Germline V lookup: CDR1 SEHNR, CDR2 FQNEAQ (reference sequence). The CDR3 contains 15 residues. The CDR3 DNA is TGTGCCAGCAGCCTCCACAGGGTTGGGGATACTGAAGCTTTCTTT. Translation: CASSLHRVGDTEAFF.

This clonotype was observed at least ten times. This chain joins TRBV20-1 and TRBJ2-3, with no clear D. V lost 6 bases and J 10 bases, leaving 17 bases between the germline ends. The CDR3 sequence is 12 residues long. Looked up from germline, CDR1 is DFQATT and CDR2 is SNEGSKA (reference sequence). CDR3 region: CSAALKGGAQYF. The DNA for the CDR3 is TGCAGTGCCGCCCTCAAAGGTGGGGCGCAGTATTTT.

This clonotype has ten or more counts. The rearrangement links TRBV12-3 or TRBV12-4 to TRBJ2-5; 8 bases fit TRBD1. V gave up 7 bases and J gave up 3 bases; unmatched junction bases: 7. The CDR3 is 14 residues long. CDR3 DNA: TGTGCCAGCACCTTCGGACAGGGAGAAGAGACCCAGTACTTC. Translated, it gives CASTFGQGEETQYF.

This clonotype was seen many times. The rearrangement uses TRBV9 and TRBJ1-1; D gene ambiguous. This CDR3 is built from 13 residues. CDR1 is SGDLS and CDR2 is YYNGEE in the germline V gene. V lost 0 bases to trimming and J lost 5 bases, with 8 bases between them. In nucleotides, the CDR3 is TGTGCCAGCAGCGTAGTGTCGCGGACTGAAGCTTTCTTT. Translated, it gives CASSVVSRTEAFF.

This clonotype was recorded at least ten times. This chain connects TRBV12-3 or TRBV12-4 to TRBJ1-1, with D uncertain. V was trimmed by 0 bases and J by 6 bases, leaving 8 bases between them. The CDR3 has 13 amino acids. This CDR3 reads CASSLAERAEAFF. CDR3 sequence (DNA): TGTGCCAGCAGTTTAGCGGAGAGAGCTGAAGCTTTCTTT.

This clonotype occurred a few times. The CDR3 sequence: CASRSGDLFSGANVLTF. For the CDR3, the DNA is TGTGCCAGCAGGTCAGGTGACCTATTCTCTGGGGCCAACGTCCTGACTTTC. This chain connects TRBV6-5 to TRBJ2-6; D remains ambiguous. The CDR3 is 17 residues long. Germline V lookup: CDR1 MNHEY, CDR2 SVGAGI. The V end was cut by 6 bases, the J end by 0 bases, with 15 bases between.

This clonotype was counted at least ten times. The rearrangement joins TRBV5-5 to TRBJ1-2; D call uncertain. The germline CDR1 and CDR2 sequences are SGHKS and YYEKEE (reference sequence). V lost 4 bases and J lost 1, with 8 bases in between. This CDR3 has 13 residues. For the CDR3, the DNA is TGTGCCAGCAGCCCCGGGAGTAACTATGGCTACACCTTC. Translated, it gives CASSPGSNYGYTF.

V and J are TRBV3-1 and TRBJ1-3; no clear D. CDR3 length: 15 amino acids. V dropped 8 bases and J dropped 3 bases, with 17 bases sitting between them. Germline values: CDR1 LGHDT, CDR2 YNNKEL (reference sequence). The CDR3 nucleotides are TGTGCCAGCGCGGGCCGCGGGGTGTTTGGAAACACCATATATTTT. Translation gives CASAGRGVFGNTIYF.

V is TRBV19 and J is TRBJ2-3; D possibly corresponds to TRBD1 (6 bases). In germline, CDR1 is LNHDA, CDR2 SQIVND (reference sequence). V dropped 7 bases and J dropped 3 bases, with 14 bases sitting between them. The CDR3 is made up of 14 amino acids. This CDR3 reads CASNPGQLTDTQYF. As DNA, the CDR3 is TGTGCCAGTAACCCGGGACAATTGACAGATACGCAGTATTTT.

This clonotype has more than one count but fewer than ten. V is TRBV20-1 and J is TRBJ1-1; weak D call: TRBD1 (6 bases). Germline V gene sequence: CDR1 DFQATT, CDR2 SNEGSKA (reference sequence). Trimming took off 4 bases at V and 3 bases at J, with 12 bases between the two ends. CDR3 length equals 13 residues. CDR3 nucleotides: TGCAGTGCTAAGACCGGACAGCACACTGAAGCTTTCTTT. This codes for CSAKTGQHTEAFF.

This rearrangement joins TRBV7-9 to TRBJ2-5; TRBD1 matches 8 bases. The V and J ends lost 1 base and 4 bases, in that order; junction bases with no gene match: 8. Germline CDR1 SEHNR, CDR2 FQNEAQ (reference sequence). CDR3 size: 16 residues. The CDR3 DNA reads as TGTGCCAGCAGCTTAGACGGACAGGGAAGGGGAGAGACCCAGTACTTC. As protein: CASSLDGQGRGETQYF.

The CDR3 sequence: CAWTGGYEQYF. For the CDR3, the DNA is TGTGCCTGGACAGGGGGCTACGAGCAGTACTTC. The V call is TRBV30, the J call TRBJ2-7; the match to TRBD1 covers 7 bases. V dropped 4 bases and J dropped 3; count of bases not matched to a gene: 0. Germline CDR1 and CDR2: GTSNPN and SVGIG (reference sequence). The CDR3 is 11 residues long. The full variable domain, with the rest looked up from reference TRBV30 and TRBJ2-7, is SQTIHQWPATLVQPVGSPLSLECTVEGTSNPNLYWYRQAAGRGLQLLFYSVGIGQISSEVPQNLSASRPQDRQFILSSKKLLLSDSGFYLCAWTGGYEQYFGPGTRLTVT.

This chain uses TRBV7-8 with TRBJ2-1; tentative D call: TRBD2 (6 bases). The CDR3 is made up of 15 amino acids. Germline CDR1 is SGHVS and CDR2 is FQNEAQ. Trimming shortened V by 0 bases and J by 4 bases, and 10 bases separated the two germline ends. This CDR3 is CASSLARAGYNEQFF. The CDR3 DNA reads as TGTGCCAGCAGCTTAGCGAGGGCGGGGTACAATGAGCAGTTCTTC.

This clonotype was observed a handful of times. The J gene is TRBJ1-1, the V gene TRBV11-1, with 11 bases matching TRBD1. The junction had 13 bases not matched to a gene; V was cut back by 4 bases and J by 0 bases. Germline V gene data show CDR1 as SGHAT and CDR2 as FQDESV (reference sequence). CDR3 size: 19 residues. CDR3 bases: TGTGCCAGCAGCTCACCCCGGGACAGGGGGTACGGGATGAACACTGAAGCTTTCTTT. Translation: CASSSPRDRGYGMNTEAFF.

The V and J genes are TRBV11-1 and TRBJ1-5; 9 bases are shared with TRBD1. CDR3 length equals 20 residues. Trimming removed 3 bases from V and 2 bases from J; junction bases left unmatched: 17. Germline CDR1 and CDR2: SGHAT and FQDESV (reference sequence). The chain's CDR3 is CASSFSTGTGNKNGNQPQHF. For the CDR3, the DNA is TGTGCCAGCAGCTTTTCAACCGGGACAGGGAATAAGAATGGCAATCAGCCCCAGCATTTT.

Concerning this clonotype: This clone may be a read error of a much larger clone one base away. The chain is built from TRBV7-2 and TRBJ2-1; 7 positions agree with TRBD1. Germline-derived CDR1 and CDR2 are SGHTA and FQGNSA. V dropped 0 bases and J dropped 6; count of bases not matched to a gene: 11. The CDR3 spans 17 residues. CDR3 in amino acids: CASSLALMGTASNEQFF. CDR3 sequence (DNA): TGTGCCAGCAGCTTAGCGCTAATGGGGACAGCGTCCAATGAGCAGTTCTTC.

This clonotype was observed a few times. The chain carries TRBV20-1 and TRBJ2-2; unclear D gene. The CDR3 is made up of 14 amino acids. Germline V CDR1 and CDR2: DFQATT, SNEGSKA (reference sequence). The V and J ends lost 1 base and 0 bases respectively, with 6 bases between them. CDR3 loop: CSARGPSNTGELFF. Written as DNA, the CDR3 is TGCAGTGCTAGAGGGCCATCGAACACCGGGGAGCTGTTTTTT.

This clonotype occurred a few times. The chain joins TRBV18 to TRBJ2-7; 9 positions agree with TRBD1. CDR1 and CDR2 from the germline V gene are KGHSH and LQKENI. V trimming: 2 bases; J trimming: 5 bases; junction bases outside the gene matches: 4. This CDR3 spans 14 amino acids. The CDR3 loop is CASSPGQGWDEQYF. The DNA for the CDR3 is TGTGCCAGCTCACCAGGACAGGGGTGGGACGAGCAGTACTTC.

This clonotype was detected only a few times. The chain employs TRBV7-9 and TRBJ1-6; the D gene is possibly TRBD1 (5 bases). The germline V gene encodes CDR1 SEHNR and CDR2 FQNEAQ (reference sequence). Trimming removed 4 bases at V and 9 bases at J, with 10 bases between. The CDR3 runs 13 residues. The CDR3 spells CASSSPGASPLHF. In DNA, the CDR3 is TGTGCCAGCAGCTCCCCTGGGGCTTCACCCCTCCACTTT. Looking up the rest from reference TRBV7-9 and TRBJ1-6 gives the full variable domain: DTGVSQNPRHKITKRGQNVTFRCDPISEHNRLYWYRQTLGQGPEFLTYFQNEAQLEKSRLLSDRFSAERPKGSFSTLEIQRTEQGDSAMYLCASSSPGASPLHFGNGTRLTVT.

The rearrangement links TRBV20-1 to TRBJ1-6; TRBD1 matches at 7 bases. Trimming at V came to 2 bases and at J to 5 bases, leaving 12 bases not matched to a gene. CDR1 and CDR2 from the germline V gene are DFQATT and SNEGSKA (reference sequence). The CDR3 has 17 amino acids. CDR3 DNA: TGCAGTGCTAGACCAGGGTTGTCAGGGGGTAATAATTCACCCCTCCACTTT. Protein sequence: CSARPGLSGGNNSPLHF.

This clonotype was seen at least ten times. This sequence joins TRBV15 and TRBJ2-3, with D unclear. There are 15 residues in the CDR3. The ends were cut back, 0 bases at V and 2 bases at J, with 9 bases in the middle. The germline CDR1 and CDR2 sequences are LNHNV and YYDKDF (reference sequence). CDR3 DNA sequence: TGTGCCACCAGCAGAGATGGCAGACACACAGATACGCAGTATTTT. Translation gives CATSRDGRHTDTQYF.

This clonotype was seen a handful of times. The chain has TRBV27 and TRBJ1-1; 10 nucleotides line up with TRBD1. The CDR3 is made up of 14 amino acids. Germline CDR1 MNHEY, CDR2 SMNVEV (reference sequence). Trimming at V came to 4 bases and at J to 4 bases, leaving 3 bases not matched to a gene. The CDR3 DNA follows: TGTGCCAGCAGTTCAAGACAGGGGGCCACTGAAGCTTTCTTT. Its translation: CASSSRQGATEAFF.

V usage is TRBV6-2 or TRBV6-3 and J usage is TRBJ2-7, with 12 bases matching TRBD1. Losses at the gene ends were 6 bases for V and 5 bases for J; bases not matched to a gene: 5. CDR3 length: 14 amino acids. The germline gives CDR1 MNHEY, CDR2 SVGEGT. DNA for the CDR3: TGTGCCAGCAGCATGGGACAGGGGGCAAACGAGCAGTACTTC. As protein: CASSMGQGANEQYF.

The chain carries TRBV7-2 and TRBJ1-2; 12 bases are shared with TRBD1. Germline loops: CDR1 SGHTA, CDR2 FQGNSA. The CDR3 length is 15 residues. Trimming took 4 bases from V and 7 from J; bases not matched to a gene: 7. The CDR3 sequence: CASSSPGQGAFGYTF. The CDR3 bases are TGTGCCAGCAGCTCGCCGGGACAGGGGGCGTTTGGCTACACCTTC.

This clonotype came up a few times. The chain combines TRBV20-1 with TRBJ2-1; TRBD2 agrees at 8 bases. The V and J ends lost 5 bases and 1 base, in that order; junction bases with no gene match: 10. CDR1 is DFQATT, CDR2 SNEGSKA, per germline (reference sequence). The CDR3 runs to 16 residues. Here the CDR3 DNA reads TGCAGTGCTCCCCCCGCGGGGGGCCAATCCTACAATGAGCAGTTCTTC. This codes for CSAPPAGGQSYNEQFF.